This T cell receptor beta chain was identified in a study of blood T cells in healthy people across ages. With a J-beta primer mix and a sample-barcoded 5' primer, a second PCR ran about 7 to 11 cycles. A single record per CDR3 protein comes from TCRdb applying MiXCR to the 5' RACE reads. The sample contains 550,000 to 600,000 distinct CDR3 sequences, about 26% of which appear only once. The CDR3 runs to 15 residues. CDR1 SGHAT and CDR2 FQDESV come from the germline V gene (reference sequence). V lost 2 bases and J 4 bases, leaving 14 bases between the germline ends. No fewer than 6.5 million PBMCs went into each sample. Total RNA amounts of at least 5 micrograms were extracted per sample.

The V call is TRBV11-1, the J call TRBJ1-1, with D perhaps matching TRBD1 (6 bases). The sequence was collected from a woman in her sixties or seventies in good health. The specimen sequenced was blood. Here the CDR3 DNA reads TGTGCCAGCAGCTTAAGTTTTAGGGGGGGCACTGAAGCTTTCTTT. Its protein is CASSLSFRGGTEAFF. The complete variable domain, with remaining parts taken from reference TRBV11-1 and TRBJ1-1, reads EAEVAQSPRYKITEKSQAVAFWCDPISGHATLYWYRQILGQGPELLVQFQDESVVDDSQLPKDRFSAERLKGVDSTLKIQPAELGDSAMYLCASSLSFRGGTEAFFGQGTRLTVV.